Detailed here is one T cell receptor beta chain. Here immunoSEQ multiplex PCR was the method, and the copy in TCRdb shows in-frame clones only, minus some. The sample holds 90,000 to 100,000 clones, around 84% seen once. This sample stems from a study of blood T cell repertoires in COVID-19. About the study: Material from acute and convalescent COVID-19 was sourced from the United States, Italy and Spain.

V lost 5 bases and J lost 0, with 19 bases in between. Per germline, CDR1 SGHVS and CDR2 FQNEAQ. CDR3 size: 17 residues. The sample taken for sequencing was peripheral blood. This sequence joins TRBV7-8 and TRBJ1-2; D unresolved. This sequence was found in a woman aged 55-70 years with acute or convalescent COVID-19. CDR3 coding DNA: TGTGCCAGCAGCCAACTCTCAAGAACAGAAGCTAACTATGGCTACACCTTC. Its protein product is CASSQLSRTEANYGYTF.